This entry is about one T cell receptor (beta chain). Its antigen remains unidentified. The PCR contained 60 Vbeta and 13 Jbeta primers. Method: immunoSEQ multiplex PCR; TCRdb's copy keeps in-frame clones and lacks some. With 200,000 to 250,000 clones in the sample, the ten largest clones hold over 0.75%. This entry comes from a study of cytomegalovirus exposure and HLA in healthy donors. Study-wide context: A preliminary data release comprised roughly 85 million unique TCRs obtained from HLA-typed donors.

Study results and limitations: The authors confirmed in vitro that three CMV-associated chains were specific for CMV antigens. Researchers catalogued 164 TCR beta chains as cytomegalovirus-associated. Apparent HLA restriction characterized most CMV-associated TCR beta chains in a later analysis.

Trimming took 3 bases from V and 7 from J; bases not matched to a gene: 7. Germline V lookup: CDR1 SGHRS, CDR2 YFSETQ. CDR3 length: 14 residues. The source is a woman in her twenties or thirties in good health and CMV-seropositive. The source material was PBMCs. The chain employs TRBV5-1 and TRBJ2-7; the match to TRBD2 covers 10 bases. The DNA for the CDR3 is TGCGCCAGCAGCTCAGCGGGAGGGCCCCGGGAGCAGTACTTC. Translation gives CASSSAGGPREQYF.